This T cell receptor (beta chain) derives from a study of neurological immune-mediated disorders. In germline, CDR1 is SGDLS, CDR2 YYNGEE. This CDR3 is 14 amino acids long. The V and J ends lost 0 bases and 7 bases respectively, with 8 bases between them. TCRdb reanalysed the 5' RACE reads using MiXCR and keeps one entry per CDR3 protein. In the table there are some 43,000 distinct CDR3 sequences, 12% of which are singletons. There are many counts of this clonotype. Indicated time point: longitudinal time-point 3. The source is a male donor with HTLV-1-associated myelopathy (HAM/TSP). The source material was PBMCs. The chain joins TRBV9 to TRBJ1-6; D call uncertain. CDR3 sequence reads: CASSVDGGNSPLHF. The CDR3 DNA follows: TGTGCCAGCAGCGTAGACGGAGGAAATTCACCCCTCCACTTT.